Shown below are 11 T cell receptor beta chains from a single sample sequenced in a study of T cell responses to AZD1222 COVID-19 vaccine. TCRdb's table, derived via immunoSEQ multiplex PCR, lists solely in-frame clones and lacks some. Counted here are roughly 170,000 clones, roughly 94% occurring once; the ten biggest clones make up around 1.5%. The sample consisted of peripheral blood, taken 28 days after the second AZD1222 dose. The receptor set was obtained from an adult who received the AZD1222 COVID-19 vaccine.

The chain recombines TRBV6-2 or TRBV6-3 with TRBJ1-6, with D unresolved. This CDR3 is 15 amino acids long. V lost 6 bases to trimming and J lost 10 bases, with 19 bases between them. Looked up from germline, CDR1 is MNHEY and CDR2 is SVGEGT. The CDR3 DNA is TGTGCCAGCAGCCAAATACGCCTCGGGGTCTCACCCCTCCACTTT. It translates to CASSQIRLGVSPLHF.

V is TRBV4-1 and J is TRBJ2-7; 8 nucleotides line up with TRBD1. The length of the CDR3 is 12 residues. The germline V gene has CDR1 MGHRA and CDR2 YSYEKL. J lost 3 bases, V lost 8 bases, and 3 bases had no gene match. CDR3 sequence (DNA): TGCGCCAGCCAGGGGGCCGACTACGAGCAGTACTTC. Encoded protein: CASQGADYEQYF.

The V call is TRBV3-1 (or the pseudogene TRBV3-2), the J call TRBJ2-1, with TRBD2 as a possible D gene (6 bases). Germline V CDR1 and CDR2: LGHDT, YNNKEL (reference sequence). V gave up 4 bases and J gave up 4 bases, with 14 bases separating them. The length of the CDR3 is 15 residues. CDR3 nucleotide sequence: TGTGCCAGCAGCCCCCCCGGGACTTTGTACAATGAGCAGTTCTTC. It codes for CASSPPGTLYNEQFF.

The chain joins TRBV28 to TRBJ1-5, with a possible D match to TRBD1 (6 bases). Between the trimmed V and J ends, which lost 1 base and 5 bases, there was a span of 9 bases. There are 14 residues in the CDR3. CDR1 is MDHEN and CDR2 is SYDVKM in the germline V gene. CDR3 sequence: CASSLSGGHQPQHF. In DNA form, the CDR3 reads TGTGCCAGCAGTTTATCGGGGGGGCATCAGCCCCAGCATTTT.

This sequence joins TRBV4-1 and TRBJ2-1; 12 bases are shared with TRBD2. This CDR3 comprises 17 residues. Unmatched junction bases numbered 10, after V lost 6 bases and J lost 4 bases. Per the germline V gene, CDR1 is MGHRA and CDR2 is YSYEKL. The CDR3 loop reads CASSQIPTSGRYNEQFF. CDR3 bases: TGCGCCAGCAGTCAAATTCCGACTAGCGGGAGATACAATGAGCAGTTCTTC.

This chain joins TRBV3-1 (or the pseudogene TRBV3-2) and TRBJ2-7; 10 bases align to TRBD2. Germline assignment: CDR1 LGHDT and CDR2 YNNKEL (reference sequence). The junction had 3 bases not matched to a gene; V was cut back by 2 bases and J by 2 bases. The CDR3 spans 15 residues. The CDR3 sequence is CASSQMLAGAYEQYF. Here the CDR3 DNA reads TGTGCCAGCAGCCAAATGCTAGCGGGAGCCTACGAGCAGTACTTC.

The chain couples TRBV7-2 to TRBJ1-2, with D unclear. Germline V gene lookup returns CDR1 SGHTA and CDR2 FQGNSA. This CDR3 has 15 residues. V lost 1 base and J 4 bases, leaving 13 bases between the germline ends. This CDR3 reads CASSLEDQVAYGYTF. The CDR3 DNA sequence: TGTGCCAGCAGCTTAGAAGATCAGGTGGCCTATGGCTACACCTTC.

The chain joins TRBV11-2 to TRBJ2-1; the match to TRBD1 covers 8 bases. V gave up 3 bases and J gave up 6 bases; unmatched junction bases: 7. The V gene's germline CDR1 is SGHAT and CDR2 FQNNGV. The length of the CDR3 is 15 residues. In DNA form, the CDR3 reads TGTGCCAGCAGCTTCACCGGGACAGGTCCCAATGAGCAGTTCTTC. Translating gives CASSFTGTGPNEQFF.

The CDR3 here is CASSTGTGGYNEQFF. CDR3 sequence (DNA): TGTGCCAGCTCGACCGGGACAGGGGGCTACAATGAGCAGTTCTTC. The J gene is TRBJ2-1, the V gene TRBV18; TRBD1 matches 11 bases. Germline lookup yields CDR1 KGHSH and CDR2 LQKENI. There are 15 residues in the CDR3. V lost 6 bases, J lost 3 bases, and 4 bases stayed unmatched.

The genes are TRBV6-5 and TRBJ2-2; weak D call: TRBD2 (7 bases). This CDR3 has 15 amino acids. Per germline, CDR1 MNHEY and CDR2 SVGAGI. V shed 6 bases and J shed 7 bases, with 18 bases lying between them. This CDR3 is CASRSMGGQGGELFF. In nucleotides, the CDR3 is TGTGCCAGCAGAAGTATGGGGGGGCAAGGCGGGGAGCTGTTTTTT.

J is TRBJ1-2 and V is TRBV5-4; D is possibly TRBD1 (6 bases). This CDR3 region has 15 residues. V was trimmed by 0 bases and J by 2 bases, leaving 11 bases between them. Germline V gene sequence: CDR1 SGHNT, CDR2 YYREEE (reference sequence). The CDR3 sequence is CASSLDRVGNYGYTF. CDR3 DNA: TGTGCCAGCAGCTTGGACAGGGTTGGCAACTATGGCTACACCTTC. The full variable domain, with the rest looked up from reference TRBV5-4 and TRBJ1-2, is ETGVTQSPTHLIKTRGQQVTLRCSSQSGHNTVSWYQQALGQGPQFIFQYYREEENGRGNFPPRFSGLQFPNYSSELNVNALELDDSALYLCASSLDRVGNYGYTFGSGTRLTVV.